This T cell receptor beta chain was sequenced during a study of Ad26.COV2.S vaccination and SARS-CoV-2 variants. In the study overall: Recipients of Ad26.COV2.S got it intramuscularly, once or twice 56 days apart. Study-level results: The TCR breadth and depth analyses may have understated or missed part of the total T cell responses. Whether participants received vaccine or placebo, their non-spike TCR breadth was similar.

Specified treatment: around 19 received Ad26.COV2.S at low or high dose, single or two shots; 5 received placebo; per-sample allocation not given. The study sampled participants on day 63 after the first vaccine or placebo injection. Trimming took 7 bases from V and 4 from J; bases not matched to a gene: 7. The germline V gene has CDR1 MDHEN and CDR2 SYDVKM. The CDR3 consists of 14 residues. Profiling relied on immunoSEQ multiplex PCR, and the TCRdb table lists in-frame clones only, not all of them. The table records more than 300,000 clones, about 82% of them present only once. Details on this clone: What it binds is not known.

The origin of this receptor is a person between 18 and 60 years old who received the Ad26.COV2.S COVID-19 vaccine or a placebo. The chain carries TRBV28 and TRBJ1-2, with TRBD1 matching 9 bases. Here the sequenced sample was peripheral blood, taken in a trial of Ad26.COV2.S vaccine versus placebo. The chain's CDR3 is CASNPGTGLYGYTF. The CDR3 nucleotides read TGTGCCAGCAACCCCGGGACAGGGCTCTATGGCTACACCTTC.